These 22 T cell receptor beta chains were sequenced from one sample in a study of T cell repertoires in cytomegalovirus infection. What these receptors recognize is not known. Via MiXCR, TCRdb re-called the reads, giving one row per CDR3 protein. The sample has fewer than 650,000 distinct CDR3 sequences, approximately 40% seen once. The sample consisted of cultured PBMCs, taken from culture after CMV antigen stimulation. All receptors come from a human donor in good health (CMV status not recorded). Some clones in this sample may be carry-over from other donors' samples.

The chain joins TRBV5-6 to TRBJ1-2, with D uncertain. The CDR3 extends over 12 amino acids. V dropped 2 bases and J dropped 8 bases, with 10 bases sitting between them. Germline V gene sequence: CDR1 SGHDT, CDR2 YYEEEE. The CDR3 bases are TGTGCCAGCAGCTTTAGCGCGAGGGGCTACACCTTC. This sequence encodes CASSFSARGYTF.

V is TRBV3-1 and J is TRBJ2-7, with 7 bases fitting TRBD2. The CDR3 extends over 13 amino acids. CDR1 and CDR2 (germline): LGHDT, YNNKEL (reference sequence). J lost 5 bases, V lost 4 bases, and 5 bases had no gene match. CDR3 nucleotides: TGTGCCAGCAGCCGGAGCGGGGCGGACGAGCAGTACTTC. It is translated as CASSRSGADEQYF.

The rearrangement links TRBV29-1 to TRBJ2-1; D perhaps matches TRBD2 (7 bases). This CDR3 has 13 residues. Germline assignment: CDR1 SQVTM and CDR2 ANQGSEA. DNA of the CDR3: TGCAGTGGTGGCGGGGGCTGGTCCAATGAGCAGTTCTTC. This encodes CSGGGGWSNEQFF.

V and J are TRBV11-2 and TRBJ2-1; 7 bases map to TRBD1. V lost 5 bases to trimming and J lost 2 bases; unmatched junction nucleotides: 3. The CDR3 is 14 residues long. Germline CDR1 SGHAT, CDR2 FQNNGV. The CDR3 sequence is CASSPDRPYNEQFF. CDR3 DNA sequence: TGTGCCAGCAGCCCGGACAGGCCCTACAATGAGCAGTTCTTC. Combining the CDR3 with reference TRBV11-2 and TRBJ2-1 gives the whole variable domain EAGVAQSPRYKIIEKRQSVAFWCNPISGHATLYWYQQILGQGPKLLIQFQNNGVVDDSQLPKDRFSAERLKGVDSTLKIQPAKLEDSAVYLCASSPDRPYNEQFFGPGTRLTVL.

The V gene is TRBV20-1, the J gene TRBJ2-5, with TRBD2 as a possible D gene (6 bases). The CDR3 spans 13 residues. Germline CDR1 is DFQATT and CDR2 is SNEGSKA (reference sequence). With 3 bases removed from V and 4 bases from J, the gap between germline ends came to 12 bases. The CDR3 is CSARDAGLETQYF. The CDR3 region has the DNA TGCAGTGCTAGGGATGCGGGACTAGAGACCCAGTACTTC.

DNA for the CDR3: TGTGCCAGCAGCTTAACCCCATTTGGGCGGGATACGCAGTATTTT. It yields the protein CASSLTPFGRDTQYF. The chain has TRBV7-6 and TRBJ2-3; D uncertain. The CDR3 covers 15 residues. Trimming shortened V by 2 bases and J by 6 bases, and 15 bases separated the two germline ends. Germline CDR1 reads SGHVS; CDR2 reads FNYEAQ.

This clonotype was seen just once. The chain employs TRBV6-4 and TRBJ1-5, with unresolved D. This CDR3 spans 11 amino acids. V was shortened by 4 bases and J by 8 bases, with 6 bases between the two germline ends. Germline V lookup: CDR1 MRHNA, CDR2 SNTAGT. CDR3 sequence: CASSVREPQHF. The CDR3 DNA sequence: TGTGCCAGCAGTGTGAGGGAGCCCCAGCATTTT.

The CDR3 loop reads CASSSSLSAGPSAADTIYF. CDR3 nucleotides: TGTGCCAGCAGCTCATCTTTATCGGCAGGACCCTCAGCTGCGGACACCATATATTTT. J is TRBJ1-3 and V is TRBV7-8, with D unclear. The CDR3 loop spans 19 amino acids. Trimming took off 4 bases at V and 8 bases at J, with 30 bases between the two ends. Germline values: CDR1 SGHVS, CDR2 FQNEAQ.

This clonotype has only a few counts. The J gene is TRBJ2-7, the V gene TRBV7-2, with TRBD2 matching 12 bases. Germline assignment: CDR1 SGHTA and CDR2 FQGNSA. The CDR3 covers 15 residues. V lost 5 bases, J lost 7 bases, and 9 bases stayed unmatched. The DNA for the CDR3 is TGTGCCAGCAGCGCCCGACTAGCGGGAGCGGGAGAGCAGTACTTC. It is translated as CASSARLAGAGEQYF.

This clonotype was seen only once. The V call is TRBV6-5, the J call TRBJ2-3, with TRBD2 matching 11 bases. Germline V gene data show CDR1 as MNHEY and CDR2 as SVGAGI. Germline trimming cut 5 bases from V and 14 bases from J; bases unmatched to any gene: 12. The CDR3 is 14 amino acids. CDR3: CASSTTSGTQFLYF. As DNA, the CDR3 is TGTGCCAGCAGTACGACTAGCGGGACGCAATTTCTGTATTTT.

This rearrangement joins TRBV6-1 to TRBJ2-5, with TRBD1 as a possible D gene (5 bases). Trimming took off 4 bases at V and 1 base at J, with 13 bases between the two ends. The CDR3 contains 15 residues. The germline gives CDR1 MNHNS, CDR2 SASEGT. CDR3 amino acids: CASSVSGRVQETQYF. In DNA form, the CDR3 reads TGTGCCAGCAGTGTCTCGGGCAGGGTCCAAGAGACCCAGTACTTC.

This clonotype was seen a few times. V gene TRBV6-2 or TRBV6-3 combines with J gene TRBJ1-4; D is ambiguous. Trimming took 6 bases from V and 6 from J, leaving 11 bases between them. Per the germline V gene, CDR1 is MNHEY and CDR2 is SVGEGT. The CDR3 has 13 residues. The CDR3 DNA is TGTGCCAGCAGCCTGGACGGCTATGAAAAACTGTTTTTT. As protein: CASSLDGYEKLFF.

This clonotype was seen only a few times. The chain joins TRBV5-1 to TRBJ2-1; D could derive from TRBD1 or TRBD2 (5 bases each). Per the germline V gene, CDR1 is SGHRS and CDR2 is YFSETQ. Trimming shortened V by 3 bases and J by 9 bases, and 16 bases separated the two germline ends. CDR3 length: 14 amino acids. DNA of the CDR3: TGCGCCAGCAGCTCGGAGGTGGGACGGGGTGAGCAGTTCTTC. Its protein is CASSSEVGRGEQFF.

There are a few counts of this clonotype. The V call is TRBV6-2 or TRBV6-3, the J call TRBJ2-1; TRBD1 might be the D (5 bases). Looked up from germline, CDR1 is MNHEY and CDR2 is SVGEGT. The CDR3 spans 13 residues. Trimming took off 10 bases at V and 6 bases at J, with 16 bases between the two ends. The CDR3 DNA sequence: TGTGCCACCCAGATGGCAGGGTCCAATGAGCAGTTCTTC. It encodes CATQMAGSNEQFF.

This clonotype was counted at least ten times. This chain connects TRBV7-2 to TRBJ1-5; 8 nucleotides align to TRBD1. J gave up 3 bases and V 4 bases, and 2 bases lay outside the gene matches. The CDR3 consists of 14 residues. In germline, CDR1 is SGHTA, CDR2 FQGNSA. This chain's CDR3 is CASSWTGINQPQHF. In DNA form, the CDR3 reads TGTGCCAGCAGCTGGACAGGGATCAATCAGCCCCAGCATTTT.

The V and J genes are TRBV11-3 and TRBJ2-5; D may match TRBD1 or TRBD2 (5 bases each). This CDR3 is built from 15 residues. CDR1 is SGHNT, CDR2 YENEEA, per germline. Between the trimmed V and J ends, which lost 5 bases and 2 bases, there was a span of 15 bases. This chain's CDR3 is CASSPTGTGQETQYF. As DNA, the CDR3 is TGTGCCAGCAGCCCAACCGGGACCGGGCAAGAGACCCAGTACTTC. Drawing the rest from reference TRBV11-3 and TRBJ2-5, the complete variable domain is EAGVVQSPRYKIIEKKQPVAFWCNPISGHNTLYWYLQNLGQGPELLIRYENEEAVDDSQLPKDRFSAERLKGVDSTLKIQPAELGDSAVYLCASSPTGTGQETQYFGPGTRLLVL.

The gene calls are TRBV28 and TRBJ2-3; 7 bases align to TRBD2. Germline V CDR1 and CDR2: MDHEN, SYDVKM. CDR3 size: 16 residues. Losses at the gene ends were 6 bases for V and 1 base for J; bases not matched to a gene: 10. The CDR3 loop reads CASRRPPGGRTDTQYF. CDR3 nucleotides: TGTGCCAGCAGGCGGCCCCCGGGGGGACGCACAGATACGCAGTATTTT.

The chain carries TRBV25-1 and TRBJ2-3, with D hard to call. The V end was cut by 6 bases, the J end by 0 bases, with 13 bases between. The length of the CDR3 is 15 residues. Germline CDR1 and CDR2: MGHDK and SYGVNS. CDR3 sequence: CASSDSGTSTDTQYF. CDR3 nucleotide sequence: TGTGCCAGCAGCGACTCCGGAACTAGCACAGATACGCAGTATTTT.

The chain joins TRBV4-1 to TRBJ2-1; D may be TRBD2 (6 bases). Germline V gives CDR1 MGHRA, CDR2 YSYEKL. CDR3 length: 13 amino acids. Trimming took off 6 bases at V and 7 bases at J, with 13 bases between the two ends. The CDR3 nucleotides are TGCGCCAGCAGTTGGGACTTCTTAAATGAGCAGTTCTTC. It codes for CASSWDFLNEQFF.

The V gene is TRBV7-2, the J gene TRBJ1-2; 7 bases are a match to TRBD1. CDR3 size: 13 residues. Looked up from germline, CDR1 is SGHTA and CDR2 is FQGNSA. With 5 bases clipped from V and 4 bases from J, the junction kept 4 bases outside the gene matches. DNA for the CDR3: TGTGCCAGCAGCGCGACAGGGAGCTATGGCTACACCTTC. Its protein product is CASSATGSYGYTF.

The chain employs TRBV20-1 and TRBJ1-5, with D possibly being TRBD1 (6 bases). This CDR3 is built from 14 residues. The V gene's germline CDR1 is DFQATT and CDR2 SNEGSKA (reference sequence). V was cut by 5 bases and J by 0 bases, with 11 bases left in between. The CDR3 protein is CSALQGDSNQPQHF. In DNA, the CDR3 is TGCAGTGCTTTACAGGGAGATAGCAATCAGCCCCAGCATTTT.

The J gene is TRBJ1-3, the V gene TRBV7-9; no firm D call. CDR3 length: 13 residues. CDR1 SEHNR and CDR2 FQNEAQ come from the germline V gene (reference sequence). V was clipped by 8 bases and J by 0 bases, with 8 bases between them. The CDR3 bases are TGTGCCAGCCGTGGCCGCTCTGGAAACACCATATATTTT. Translated: CASRGRSGNTIYF.